Presented here are 18 T cell receptor beta chains from one specimen sequenced in a study of regulatory T cells in long-lasting Graves disease. To make TCR beta libraries, researchers used iRepertoire HTBI primers and Arm-PCR of CDR3 regions. TCRdb re-derived calls from the multiplex PCR reads in MiXCR, one entry per CDR3 protein. The sample holds roughly 380,000 distinct CDR3 sequences, over 15% seen once. Specified time point: newly diagnosed GD, antithyroid drugs for less than 3 months. From PBMCs, RNA was extracted and then used to make the TCR library. These data were also filed under a second study, of T cells in Graves' hyperthyroidism and ophthalmopathy.

The sample consisted of peripheral blood mononuclear cells (PBMCs), taken at new diagnosis, from a patient treated with antithyroid drugs. These TCRs come from a man aged 35-49 years with Graves disease.

This clonotype was seen only once. V is TRBV9 and J is TRBJ1-6, with unresolved D. Germline values: CDR1 SGDLS, CDR2 YYNGEE. The CDR3 loop spans 15 amino acids. V gave up 3 bases and J gave up 5 bases, with 12 bases separating them. The CDR3 nucleotides are TGTGCCAGCAGCGCATCATTAAACAATAATTCACCCCTCCACTTT. Amino acids: CASSASLNNNSPLHF.

There are a few counts of this clonotype. The chain carries TRBV9 and TRBJ2-3; 9 nucleotides agree with TRBD2. The CDR3 sequence is 16 residues long. The germline CDR1 and CDR2 sequences are SGDLS and YYNGEE. V dropped 4 bases and J dropped 6; count of bases not matched to a gene: 12. The CDR3: CASSLRLADRRDTQYF. The CDR3 nucleotides read TGTGCCAGCAGCCTACGACTAGCGGACAGACGGGATACGCAGTATTTT.

On this clonotype: A read error is possible here, since a much larger clone lies one base away. The CDR3 does not end in the conserved phenylalanine or tryptophan, so this is likely a read error. The V gene is TRBV4-2, the J gene TRBJ2-3; the match to TRBD1 covers 8 bases. The CDR3 has 15 residues. Losses at the gene ends were 3 bases for V and 2 bases for J; bases not matched to a gene: 4. The germline CDR1 and CDR2 sequences are LGHNA and YNFKEQ. In DNA, the CDR3 is TGTGCCAGCAGCCACCGGACAGGGAACACAGATACGCAGTATCTT. It is translated as CASSHRTGNTDTQYL.

This clonotype was observed many times. The V and J genes are TRBV5-4 and TRBJ2-7, with D possibly being TRBD1 (5 bases). V was pared by 4 bases and J by 5 bases, with 10 bases between. The V gene's germline CDR1 is SGHNT and CDR2 YYREEE (reference sequence). CDR3 length: 12 amino acids. The CDR3 region is CASSTDRNEQYF. CDR3 DNA sequence: TGTGCCAGCAGCACCGACAGAAACGAGCAGTACTTC.

The V and J genes are TRBV19 and TRBJ2-6; D remains unclear. CDR3 size: 15 residues. The germline V gene encodes CDR1 LNHDA and CDR2 SQIVND (reference sequence). The V end was cut by 5 bases, the J end by 0 bases, with 8 bases between. CDR3 DNA: TGTGCCAGTAGTCGCCGTTACTCTGGGGCCAACGTCCTGACTTTC. It encodes CASSRRYSGANVLTF.

This clonotype was seen at least ten times. V gene TRBV11-2 combines with J gene TRBJ2-7; perhaps TRBD2 as D (7 bases). V shed 6 bases and J shed 2 bases, with 23 bases lying between them. In germline, CDR1 is SGHAT, CDR2 FQNNGV. This CDR3 has 17 residues. CDR3 nucleotide sequence: TGTGCCAGCAGTTCGGTACGGTCGGGGGGCCTTACCTACGAGCAGTACTTC. Protein product: CASSSVRSGGLTYEQYF.

This clonotype was counted between two and nine times. The chain carries TRBV20-1 and TRBJ1-5; TRBD1 is a possible D gene (6 bases). The V end lost 1 base, the J end lost 7 bases, and 20 bases lay between the germline ends. CDR3 length: 16 residues. CDR1 and CDR2 (germline): DFQATT, SNEGSKA (reference sequence). CDR3 region: CSARASRTGPGQPQHF. CDR3 in DNA: TGCAGTGCTAGAGCAAGCCGAACAGGGCCAGGACAGCCCCAGCATTTT.

The CDR3 nucleotides read TGTGCCACCAGCATGGGAGCACCTTTCACAGATACGCAGTATTTT. Its protein product is CATSMGAPFTDTQYF. The chain uses TRBV15 and TRBJ2-3, with a tentative D call TRBD2 (5 bases). In germline, CDR1 is LNHNV, CDR2 YYDKDF (reference sequence). Trimming stripped 4 bases from V and 2 bases from J, with 13 bases between. The CDR3 has 15 amino acids.

This clonotype was picked up a small number of times. V gene TRBV16 combines with J gene TRBJ1-5; the D is unclear. The ends were cut back, 0 bases at V and 2 bases at J, with 17 bases in the middle. Germline V CDR1 and CDR2: KGHSY, FQNENV. CDR3 size: 18 residues. In nucleotides, the CDR3 is TGTGCCAGCAGCCAATCCCCAGGTAATAAGGAGGGCAATCAGCCCCAGCATTTT. It yields the protein CASSQSPGNKEGNQPQHF.

The sample holds many counts of this clonotype. V and J are TRBV20-1 and TRBJ1-6, with a possible D match to TRBD1 (6 bases). Germline CDR1 reads DFQATT; CDR2 reads SNEGSKA (reference sequence). V was pared by 3 bases and J by 7 bases, with 16 bases between. The CDR3 has 15 residues. CDR3 protein: CSASAGATWNSPLHF. CDR3 nucleotide sequence: TGCAGTGCTAGTGCGGGGGCGACCTGGAATTCACCCCTCCACTTT.

This clonotype was seen at least ten times. The chain is built from TRBV6-1 and TRBJ2-7; 10 bases are a match to TRBD1. CDR3 length: 16 amino acids. V lost 7 bases, J lost 4 bases, and 13 bases stayed unmatched. Germline loops: CDR1 MNHNS, CDR2 SASEGT. CDR3 DNA: TGTGCCAGCAAGAAGTTAACCGGGACAGGGGCTTACGAGCAGTACTTC. This encodes CASKKLTGTGAYEQYF.

As concerns this clonotype: A read error is possible here, since a much larger clone lies one base away. The chain carries TRBV18 and TRBJ2-7, with a possible D match to TRBD1 (6 bases). Germline values: CDR1 KGHSH, CDR2 LQKENI. V lost 3 bases to trimming and J lost 0 bases, with 9 bases between them. The CDR3 is 14 amino acids. The DNA for the CDR3 is TGTGCCAGCTCACCTGAGGGGGACTCCTACGAGCAGTACTTC. Protein product: CASSPEGDSYEQYF.

As for this clonotype: A single base separates this from a much larger clone, so it may be a read error. CDR3 in DNA: TGCAGTGCTAGAAGCATAGGGGGCGTTAACTATGGCCACACCTTC. This sequence encodes CSARSIGGVNYGHTF. The chain is built from TRBV20-1 and TRBJ1-2, with TRBD1 identical over 7 bases. Germline V gives CDR1 DFQATT, CDR2 SNEGSKA (reference sequence). The CDR3 has 15 residues.

This chain uses TRBV20-1 with TRBJ2-7; 9 bases fit TRBD1. J was trimmed by 1 base and V by 1 base; bases with no gene match: 11. The germline CDR1 and CDR2 sequences are DFQATT and SNEGSKA (reference sequence). CDR3 length: 17 residues. The CDR3 reads CSARAPGQGTESYEQYF. CDR3 in DNA: TGCAGTGCTAGAGCTCCGGGACAGGGAACCGAATCCTACGAGCAGTACTTC.

This clonotype was recorded at least ten times. The rearrangement links TRBV30 to TRBJ1-3; TRBD1 agrees at 8 bases. Germline V gene sequence: CDR1 GTSNPN, CDR2 SVGIG (reference sequence). The V segment lost 8 bases and the J segment 3 bases; nucleotides outside the gene matches: 15. This CDR3 region has 16 residues. CDR3 in DNA: TGTGCCCATACCCAGGGGGCTTTCTCGATTGGAAACACCATATATTTT. It translates to CAHTQGAFSIGNTIYF.

This clonotype appeared many times. This chain uses TRBV13 with TRBJ2-7; D gene ambiguous. The CDR3 runs to 13 residues. Between the trimmed V and J ends, which lost 3 bases and 2 bases, there was a span of 8 bases. Germline CDR1 is PRHDT and CDR2 is FYEKMQ (reference sequence). DNA of the CDR3: TGTGCCAGCAGCTTTTGGACGGCCTACGAGCAGTACTTC. This encodes CASSFWTAYEQYF.

This clonotype was seen many times. This chain connects TRBV29-1 to TRBJ2-7; D could derive from TRBD1 or TRBD2 (5 bases each). Trimming removed 4 bases at V and 2 bases at J, with 12 bases between. The CDR3 loop spans 13 amino acids. Looked up from germline, CDR1 is SQVTM and CDR2 is ANQGSEA. The DNA of the CDR3 is TGCAGCGTTGGCCCCGGGGCACCCTACGAGCAGTACTTC. The encoded protein is CSVGPGAPYEQYF.

This rearrangement joins TRBV14 to TRBJ2-3; D ambiguous. The CDR3 spans 12 residues. Germline CDR1 reads SGHDN; CDR2 reads FVKESK. Trimming pared 1 base from V and 9 bases from J, leaving 8 bases between. CDR3 residues: CASSQVARTQYF. CDR3 in DNA: TGTGCCAGCAGCCAAGTCGCCAGGACGCAGTATTTT.